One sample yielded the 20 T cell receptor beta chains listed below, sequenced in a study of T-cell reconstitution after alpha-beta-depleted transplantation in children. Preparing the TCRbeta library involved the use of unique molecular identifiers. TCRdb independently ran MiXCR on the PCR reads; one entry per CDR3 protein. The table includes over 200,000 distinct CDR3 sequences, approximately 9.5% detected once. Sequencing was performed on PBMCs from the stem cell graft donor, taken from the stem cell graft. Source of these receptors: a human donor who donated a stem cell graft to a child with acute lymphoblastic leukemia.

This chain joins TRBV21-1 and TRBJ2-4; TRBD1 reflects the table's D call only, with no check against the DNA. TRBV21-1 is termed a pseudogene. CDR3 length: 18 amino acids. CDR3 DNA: TGTGCCAGCAGCAAAGATAACGAGGGACAAATAGCCAAAAACATTCAGTACTTC. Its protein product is CASSKDNEGQIAKNIQYF.

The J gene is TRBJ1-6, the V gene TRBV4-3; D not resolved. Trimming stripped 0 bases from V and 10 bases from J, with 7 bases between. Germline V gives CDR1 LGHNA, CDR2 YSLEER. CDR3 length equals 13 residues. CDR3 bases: TGCGCCAGCAGCCAAGAAGAACAGTCACCCCTCCACTTT. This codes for CASSQEEQSPLHF.

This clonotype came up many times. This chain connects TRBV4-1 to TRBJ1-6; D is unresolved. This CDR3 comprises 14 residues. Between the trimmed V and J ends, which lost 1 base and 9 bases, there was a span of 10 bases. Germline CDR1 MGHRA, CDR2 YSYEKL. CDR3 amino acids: CASSQGIQSSPLHF. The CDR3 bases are TGCGCCAGCAGCCAAGGGATTCAAAGTTCACCCCTCCACTTT.

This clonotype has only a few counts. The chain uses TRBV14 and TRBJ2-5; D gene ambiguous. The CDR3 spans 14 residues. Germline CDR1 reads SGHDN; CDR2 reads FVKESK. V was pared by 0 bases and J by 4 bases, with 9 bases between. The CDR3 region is CASSQDSRAETQYF. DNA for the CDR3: TGTGCCAGCAGCCAAGATTCTCGGGCAGAGACCCAGTACTTC.

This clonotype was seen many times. This CDR3 is CASSPATDTQYF. The DNA for the CDR3 is TGTGCCAGCAGCCCGGCTACAGATACGCAGTATTTT. The rearrangement joins TRBV5-6 to TRBJ2-3; D ambiguous. The V gene's germline CDR1 is SGHDT and CDR2 YYEEEE. The CDR3 loop spans 12 amino acids. Trimming took 4 bases from V and 3 from J, leaving 6 bases between them.

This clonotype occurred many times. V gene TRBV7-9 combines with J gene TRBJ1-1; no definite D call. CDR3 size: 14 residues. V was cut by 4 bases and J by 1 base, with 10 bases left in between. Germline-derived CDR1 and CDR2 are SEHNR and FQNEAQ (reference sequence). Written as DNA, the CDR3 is TGTGCCAGCAGCTCCTCGACCTGGAACACTGAAGCTTTCTTT. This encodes CASSSSTWNTEAFF. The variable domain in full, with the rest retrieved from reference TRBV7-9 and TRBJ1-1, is DTGVSQNPRHKITKRGQNVTFRCDPISEHNRLYWYRQTLGQGPEFLTYFQNEAQLEKSRLLSDRFSAERPKGSFSTLEIQRTEQGDSAMYLCASSSSTWNTEAFFGQGTRLTVV.

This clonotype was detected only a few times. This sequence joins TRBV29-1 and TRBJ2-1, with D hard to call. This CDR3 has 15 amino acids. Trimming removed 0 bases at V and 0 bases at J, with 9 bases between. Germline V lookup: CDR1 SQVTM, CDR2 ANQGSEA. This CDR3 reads CSVEDRFSSYNEQFF. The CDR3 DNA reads TGCAGCGTTGAAGACAGGTTTAGCTCCTACAATGAGCAGTTCTTC.

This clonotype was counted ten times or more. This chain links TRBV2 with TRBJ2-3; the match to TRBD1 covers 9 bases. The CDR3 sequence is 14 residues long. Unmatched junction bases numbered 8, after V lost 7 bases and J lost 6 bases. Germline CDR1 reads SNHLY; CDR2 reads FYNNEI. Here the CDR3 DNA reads TGTGCCAGCACGGACAGGGGTTTTTCGGATACGCAGTATTTT. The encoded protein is CASTDRGFSDTQYF.

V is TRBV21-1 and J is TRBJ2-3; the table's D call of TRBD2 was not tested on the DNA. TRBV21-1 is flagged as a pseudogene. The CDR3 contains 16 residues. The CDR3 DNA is TGTGCCAGCAGCAAACCTAGCGGGTGTTTCACAGATACGCAGTATTTT. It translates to CASSKPSGCFTDTQYF.

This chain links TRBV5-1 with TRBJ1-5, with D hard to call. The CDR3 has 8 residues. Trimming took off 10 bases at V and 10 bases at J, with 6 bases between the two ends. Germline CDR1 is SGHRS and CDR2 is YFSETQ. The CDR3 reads CAGGPQHF. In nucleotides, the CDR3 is TGCGCCGGCGGCCCCCAGCATTTT.

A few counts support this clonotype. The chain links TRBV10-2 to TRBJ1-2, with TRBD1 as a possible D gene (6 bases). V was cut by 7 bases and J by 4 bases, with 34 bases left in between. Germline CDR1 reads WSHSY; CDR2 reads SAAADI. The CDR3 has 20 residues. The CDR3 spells CASTNPSEPRRGTLLYGYTF. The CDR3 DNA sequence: TGCGCCAGCACAAACCCGAGCGAGCCCCGTAGGGGGACTTTACTCTATGGCTACACCTTC.

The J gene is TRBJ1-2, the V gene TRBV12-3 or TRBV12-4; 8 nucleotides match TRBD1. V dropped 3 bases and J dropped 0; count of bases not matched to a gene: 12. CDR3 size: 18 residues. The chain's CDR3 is CASSFFGSSTGANYGYTF. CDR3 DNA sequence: TGTGCCAGCAGTTTCTTTGGGTCTTCGACAGGGGCTAACTATGGCTACACCTTC.

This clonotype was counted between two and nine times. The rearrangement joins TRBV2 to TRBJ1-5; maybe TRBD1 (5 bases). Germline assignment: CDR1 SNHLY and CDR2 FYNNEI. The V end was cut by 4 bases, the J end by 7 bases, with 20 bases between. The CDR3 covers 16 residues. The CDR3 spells CASSGWDSSRTQPQHF. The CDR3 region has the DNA TGTGCCAGCAGTGGGTGGGACTCTTCTAGAACGCAGCCCCAGCATTTT.

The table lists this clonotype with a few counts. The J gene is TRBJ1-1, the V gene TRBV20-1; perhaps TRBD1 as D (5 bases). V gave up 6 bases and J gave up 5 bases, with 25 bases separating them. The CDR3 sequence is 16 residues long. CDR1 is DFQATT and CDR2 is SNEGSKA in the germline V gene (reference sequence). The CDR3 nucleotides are TGCAGTGCCCTGTCCCGGGACCGTGGACCCCTTACTGAAGCTTTCTTT. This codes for CSALSRDRGPLTEAFF.

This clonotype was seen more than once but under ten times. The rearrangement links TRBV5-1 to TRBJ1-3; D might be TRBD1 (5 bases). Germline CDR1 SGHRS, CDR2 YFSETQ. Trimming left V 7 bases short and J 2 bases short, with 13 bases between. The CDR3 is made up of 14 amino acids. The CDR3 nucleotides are TGCGCCAGCGGCCCTGGGGGGGCTGGAAACACCATATATTTT. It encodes CASGPGGAGNTIYF.

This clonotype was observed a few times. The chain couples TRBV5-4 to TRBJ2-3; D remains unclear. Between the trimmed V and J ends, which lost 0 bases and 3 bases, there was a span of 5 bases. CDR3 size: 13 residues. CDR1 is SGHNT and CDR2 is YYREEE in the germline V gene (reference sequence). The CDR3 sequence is CASSLGWTDTQYF. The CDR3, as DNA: TGTGCCAGCAGCTTGGGGTGGACAGATACGCAGTATTTT.

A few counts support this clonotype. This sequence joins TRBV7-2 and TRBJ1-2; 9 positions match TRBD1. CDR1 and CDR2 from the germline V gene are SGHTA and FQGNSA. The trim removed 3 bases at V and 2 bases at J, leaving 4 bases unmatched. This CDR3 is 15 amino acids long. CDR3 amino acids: CASSLGGQGNYGYTF. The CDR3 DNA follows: TGTGCCAGCAGCTTGGGGGGACAGGGAAACTATGGCTACACCTTC.

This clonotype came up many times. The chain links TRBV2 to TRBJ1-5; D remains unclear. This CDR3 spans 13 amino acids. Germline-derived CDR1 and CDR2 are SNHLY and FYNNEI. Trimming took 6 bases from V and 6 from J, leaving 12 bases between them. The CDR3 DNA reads TGTGCCAGCAGCGCTGACGCATCTCAGCCCCAGCATTTT. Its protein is CASSADASQPQHF.

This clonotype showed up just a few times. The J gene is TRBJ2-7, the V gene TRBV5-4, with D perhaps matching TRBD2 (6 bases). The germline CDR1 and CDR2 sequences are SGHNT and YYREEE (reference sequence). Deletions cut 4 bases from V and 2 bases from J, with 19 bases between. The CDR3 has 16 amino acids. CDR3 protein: CASSAKSTSATYEQYF. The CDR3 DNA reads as TGTGCCAGCAGCGCTAAGTCGACTAGTGCCACCTACGAGCAGTACTTC.

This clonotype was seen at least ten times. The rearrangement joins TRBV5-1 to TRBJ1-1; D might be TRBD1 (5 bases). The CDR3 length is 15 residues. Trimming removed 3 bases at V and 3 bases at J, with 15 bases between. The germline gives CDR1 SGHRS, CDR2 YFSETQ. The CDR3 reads CASSWGGGLHTEAFF. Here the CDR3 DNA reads TGCGCCAGCAGCTGGGGCGGGGGGTTGCACACTGAAGCTTTCTTT.